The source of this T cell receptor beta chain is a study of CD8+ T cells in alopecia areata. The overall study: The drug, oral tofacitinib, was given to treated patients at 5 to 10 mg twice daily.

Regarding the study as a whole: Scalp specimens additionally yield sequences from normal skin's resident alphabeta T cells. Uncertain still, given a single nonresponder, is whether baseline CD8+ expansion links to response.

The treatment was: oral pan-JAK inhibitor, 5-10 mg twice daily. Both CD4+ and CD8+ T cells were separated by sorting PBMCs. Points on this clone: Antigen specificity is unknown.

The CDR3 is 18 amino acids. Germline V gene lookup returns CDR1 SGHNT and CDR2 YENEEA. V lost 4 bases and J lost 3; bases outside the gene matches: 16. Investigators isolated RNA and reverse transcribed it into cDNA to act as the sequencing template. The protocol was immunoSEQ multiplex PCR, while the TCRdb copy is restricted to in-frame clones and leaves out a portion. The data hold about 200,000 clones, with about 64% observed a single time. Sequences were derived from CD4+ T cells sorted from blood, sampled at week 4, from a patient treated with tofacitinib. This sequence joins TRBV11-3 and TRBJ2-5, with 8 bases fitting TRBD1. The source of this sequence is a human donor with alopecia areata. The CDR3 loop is CASSYRGIGQGGEETQYF. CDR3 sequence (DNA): TGTGCCAGCAGCTACCGGGGGATTGGACAGGGAGGAGAAGAGACCCAGTACTTC.